Listed below are T cell receptor beta chains from one sample, sequenced in a study of blood T cells in healthy people across ages. TCRdb redid the calling of the 5' RACE reads with MiXCR, one entry per CDR3 protein. This sample has 870,000 or so distinct CDR3 sequences, with under 35% found just once. The specimen was blood. The receptor source for this set is an elderly woman in good health. CDR3s include the opening cysteine and the closing phenylalanine or tryptophan.

v_call	j_call	cdr3_aa
TRBV7-2	TRBJ2-3	CASSLAGRGAAQDTQYF
TRBV28	TRBJ1-4	CASQSGGMNEKLFF
TRBV28	TRBJ2-1	CASTWGGAGQETQFF
TRBV7-8	NA	CASSLGGQGRETQYF
TRBV7-2	NA	CASSLRGERYNEQYF
TRBV27	TRBJ2-2	CASSTTGGRTGELCF
TRBV7-8	TRBJ2-5	CASSLAQRGGRETQYF
TRBV11-2	TRBJ2-3	CASSSRDRGVTDTQYF
TRBV14	TRBJ2-5	CASSQARGLAETQYF
TRBV7-2	TRBJ2-5	CASTPGVRETQYF
TRBV11-2	TRBJ1-2	CASSSLRSIYGYTF
TRBV6-1	TRBJ2-1	CASSVAEPNNEQFF
TRBV6-1	TRBJ1-1	CASSADRGDTEAFF
TRBV6-2/TRBV6-3	TRBJ1-5	CASRPTGSSNQPQHF
TRBV20-1	TRBJ2-6	CSARGSGANVPTF
TRBV6-2/TRBV6-3	TRBJ1-5	CASSYGNGNQPQHF
TRBV28	TRBJ2-5	CASSLIKRGSETQYF